This TCR beta chain derives from a study of spatial heterogeneity in lung cancer. Time point described: sample taken at primary tumor resection. Unsorted samples of tumor, nontumor lung or frozen PBMC had their whole RNA sequenced. Whole-study results and caveats: Whereas they appeared in blood less at follow-up, ubiquitous expanded tumor TCRs appeared there more at resection.

This clonotype was counted many times. The antigen is undetermined. TCRdb re-analysed the 5' RACE reads in MiXCR, keeping a single row per CDR3 protein. The sample carries roughly 48,000 distinct CDR3 sequences, roughly 5.7% recorded once. Trimming shortened V by 5 bases and J by 4 bases, and 14 bases separated the two germline ends. The CDR3 consists of 14 residues. The V gene's germline CDR1 is SGHKS and CDR2 YYEKEE (reference sequence). Sequencing was performed on PBMCs, taken at surgery. This TCR came from a male donor with early-stage non-small cell lung cancer. The chain couples TRBV5-5 to TRBJ2-3; D may be TRBD1 or TRBD2 (5 bases each). The CDR3 is CASRVDLGADTQYF. DNA of the CDR3: TGTGCCAGCAGAGTAGATTTGGGGGCAGATACGCAGTATTTT. Full variable domain (remainder filled in from reference TRBV5-5 and TRBJ2-3): DAGVTQSPTHLIKTRGQQVTLRCSPISGHKSVSWYQQVLGQGPQFIFQYYEKEERGRGNFPDRFSARQFPNYSSELNVNALLLGDSALYLCASRVDLGADTQYFGPGTRLTVL.